Each of the 15 T cell receptor beta chains below was sequenced from the same sample in a study of vaccination effects on CD4 cells after COVID-19. The culture ran for 9 to 11 days, and then CD4+ T cells were isolated. Clones were read by immunoSEQ multiplex PCR, and TCRdb kept only the in-frame ones, dropping some. This table has some 49,000 clones, around four fifths appearing once. These receptors lack a known antigen. This sample comprised CD4+ T cells from PBMCs cultured without peptide, obtained before COVID-19 vaccination. Receptors were obtained from a human donor who had a prior SARS-CoV-2 infection.

The V gene is TRBV18, the J gene TRBJ2-7, with 8 bases that match TRBD1. Germline V gene sequence: CDR1 KGHSH, CDR2 LQKENI. The CDR3 sequence is 16 residues long. V trimming: 3 bases; J trimming: 6 bases; junction bases outside the gene matches: 13. CDR3 sequence: CASSPYSFATGAEQYF. The CDR3 DNA reads TGTGCCAGCTCACCGTACTCGTTTGCGACAGGGGCCGAGCAGTACTTC. The variable domain in full, completed from reference TRBV18 and TRBJ2-7, reads NAGVMQNPRHLVRRRGQEARLRCSPMKGHSHVYWYRQLPEEGLKFMVYLQKENIIDESGMPKERFSAEFPKEGPSILRIQQVVRGDSAAYFCASSPYSFATGAEQYFGPGTRLTVT.

This chain joins TRBV9 and TRBJ2-7; TRBD1 aligns across 10 bases. The length of the CDR3 is 15 residues. Trimming cost V 0 bases and J 1 base; bases outside gene matches: 1. The germline V gene encodes CDR1 SGDLS and CDR2 YYNGEE. In DNA, the CDR3 is TGTGCCAGCAGCGTAGAGGGACAGGGGTCCTACGAGCAGTACTTC. The encoded protein is CASSVEGQGSYEQYF.

The chain joins TRBV7-2 to TRBJ2-1; TRBD2 aligns across 11 bases. This CDR3 region has 17 residues. CDR1 and CDR2 from the germline V gene are SGHTA and FQGNSA. V shed 7 bases and J 7 bases; nucleotides not matched to a gene: 15. CDR3 DNA sequence: TGTGCCAGCATTTTTCGTACTAGCGGGAGTCGGGGGAATGAGCAGTTCTTC. It translates to CASIFRTSGSRGNEQFF.

This sequence joins TRBV6-5 and TRBJ2-7, with 8 bases matching TRBD1. The V gene's germline CDR1 is MNHEY and CDR2 SVGAGI. After removal of 7 bases from V and 2 bases from J, the junction contained 7 bases not matched to a gene. There are 14 residues in the CDR3. Written as DNA, the CDR3 is TGTGCCAGCATCTCCTTGACAGGGGCCTACGAGCAGTACTTC. This encodes CASISLTGAYEQYF.

V is TRBV5-4 and J is TRBJ1-1; tentatively, D is TRBD1 (6 bases). V lost 3 bases and J 5 bases, leaving 14 bases between the germline ends. The germline CDR1 and CDR2 sequences are SGHNT and YYREEE (reference sequence). CDR3 size: 14 residues. For the CDR3, the DNA is TGTGCCAGCAGCTCCCAAAAAGGGGGAACTGAAGCTTTCTTT. Protein: CASSSQKGGTEAFF.

This chain joins TRBV4-2 and TRBJ2-2; TRBD1 might be the D (7 bases). CDR1 is LGHNA, CDR2 YNFKEQ, per germline. The CDR3 extends over 19 amino acids. Trimming took off 2 bases at V and 3 bases at J, with 22 bases between the two ends. The CDR3: CASSQTFTPTGEDTGELFF. The CDR3 bases are TGTGCCAGCAGCCAAACCTTTACCCCCACAGGGGAGGACACCGGGGAGCTGTTTTTT.

The chain links TRBV9 to TRBJ2-7, with D maybe TRBD1 (7 bases). V was trimmed by 0 bases and J by 5 bases, leaving 21 bases between them. The CDR3 consists of 17 residues. Germline CDR1 is SGDLS and CDR2 is YYNGEE. The CDR3 protein is CASSVGLLEGASHEQYF. As DNA, the CDR3 is TGTGCCAGCAGCGTAGGGCTGTTGGAGGGGGCATCTCACGAGCAGTACTTC.

The chain carries TRBV19 and TRBJ1-2; 8 bases align to TRBD1. This CDR3 has 14 amino acids. J gave up 1 base and V 4 bases, and 2 bases lay outside the gene matches. From germline, CDR1 is LNHDA and CDR2 SQIVND (reference sequence). CDR3 protein: CASSKGQGNYGYTF. In DNA, the CDR3 is TGTGCCAGTAGTAAAGGACAGGGTAACTATGGCTACACCTTC.

V usage is TRBV6-5 and J usage is TRBJ1-2; 9 bases map to TRBD1. Unmatched junction bases numbered 2, after V lost 4 bases and J lost 2 bases. CDR1 is MNHEY and CDR2 is SVGAGI in the germline V gene. The CDR3 runs 14 residues. The chain's CDR3 is CASSWDRANYGYTF. CDR3 bases: TGTGCCAGCAGTTGGGACAGGGCCAACTATGGCTACACCTTC.

The rearrangement links TRBV5-1 to TRBJ2-2, with 10 nucleotides matching TRBD1. Germline CDR1 is SGHRS and CDR2 is YFSETQ. The CDR3 length is 14 residues. The junction had 6 bases not matched to a gene; V was cut back by 3 bases and J by 10 bases. Written as DNA, the CDR3 is TGCGCCAGCAGCTACGGGACAGGGGTCGAGGAGCTGTTTTTT. Encoded protein: CASSYGTGVEELFF.

CDR3 protein: CATNRIAGAYNEQFF. DNA for the CDR3: TGTGCCACAAACCGGATAGCGGGGGCCTACAATGAGCAGTTCTTC. The J gene is TRBJ2-1, the V gene TRBV5-6, with 9 bases matching TRBD2. Germline loops: CDR1 SGHDT, CDR2 YYEEEE. Unmatched junction bases numbered 9, after V lost 9 bases and J lost 2 bases. This CDR3 has 15 amino acids.

V and J are TRBV18 and TRBJ2-3; 8 bases are a match to TRBD1. Germline CDR1 KGHSH, CDR2 LQKENI. The CDR3 has 18 amino acids. The ends lost 0 bases at V and 2 bases at J; junction bases unmatched: 10. CDR3 DNA sequence: TGTGCCAGCTCACCACCGAATCCCGGGACAGGAGTCACAGATACGCAGTATTTT. The encoded protein is CASSPPNPGTGVTDTQYF.

The V gene is TRBV5-1, the J gene TRBJ2-3, with 11 bases fitting TRBD2. The CDR3 has 16 residues. The germline CDR1 and CDR2 sequences are SGHRS and YFSETQ. J was trimmed by 2 bases and V by 2 bases; bases with no gene match: 4. This CDR3 reads CASSLRLAGNTDTQYF. In DNA, the CDR3 is TGCGCCAGCAGCTTACGACTAGCGGGGAACACAGATACGCAGTATTTT. Looking up the rest from reference TRBV5-1 and TRBJ2-3 gives the full variable domain: KAGVTQTPRYLIKTRGQQVTLSCSPISGHRSVSWYQQTPGQGLQFLFEYFSETQRNKGNFPGRFSGRQFSNSRSEMNVSTLELGDSALYLCASSLRLAGNTDTQYFGPGTRLTVL.

A single count supports this clone. The chain is built from TRBV3-1 (or the pseudogene TRBV3-2) and TRBJ2-7; 10 bases align to TRBD1. The trim removed 5 bases at V and 1 base at J, leaving 5 bases unmatched. Germline CDR1 and CDR2: LGHDT and YNNKEL (reference sequence). CDR3 length: 15 amino acids. The CDR3 DNA reads as TGTGCCAGCAGCTTTTGGACAGGGGGTTCCTACGAGCAGTACTTC. Encoded protein: CASSFWTGGSYEQYF.

The chain employs TRBV5-6 and TRBJ2-3, with D perhaps matching TRBD2 (6 bases). The CDR3 has 14 residues. CDR1 is SGHDT and CDR2 is YYEEEE in the germline V gene. V was pared by 7 bases and J by 1 base, with 13 bases between. For the CDR3, the DNA is TGTGCCAGCTTGGCGGGGCGACGCACAGATACGCAGTATTTT. Protein product: CASLAGRRTDTQYF.